The 25 T cell receptor beta chains presented below share a single source sample, sequenced in a study of blood T cells in healthy people across ages. Together with a sample-barcoded 5' primer, a J-beta primer mix was included in a second PCR lasting roughly 6 to 12 cycles. TCRdb redid the calling of the 5' RACE reads with MiXCR, one entry per CDR3 protein. The profile shows some 1.6 million distinct CDR3 sequences, about 31% of them singletons. Sequenced material: blood. These receptors were collected from a woman in her twenties or thirties in good health.

This clonotype was seen many times. V and J are TRBV6-2 or TRBV6-3 and TRBJ2-7, with TRBD1 matching 8 bases. J was trimmed by 0 bases and V by 5 bases; bases with no gene match: 6. Germline V lookup: CDR1 MNHEY, CDR2 SVGEGT. The CDR3 contains 15 residues. The CDR3 is CASSRTGPSSYEQYF. The DNA for the CDR3 is TGTGCCAGCAGTCGGACAGGGCCGAGCTCCTACGAGCAGTACTTC.

This clonotype was recorded a few times. The rearrangement links TRBV6-2 or TRBV6-3 to TRBJ2-1, with D tentatively TRBD2 (6 bases). The CDR3 consists of 13 residues. V lost 7 bases and J 10 bases, leaving 17 bases between the germline ends. Per the germline V gene, CDR1 is MNHEY and CDR2 is SVGEGT. CDR3 bases: TGTGCCAGCACCTGGCTGAGTCGGGGGGAGCAGTTCTTC. As protein: CASTWLSRGEQFF.

This sequence joins TRBV20-1 and TRBJ2-5; D assignment may be TRBD1 or TRBD2 (5 bases each). The J call is in doubt because the DNA end fits TRBJ2-7 better. The germline gives CDR1 DFQATT, CDR2 SNEGSKA (reference sequence). There are 14 residues in the CDR3. Here the CDR3 DNA reads TGCAGTGCTTCTTCCGGGACGTCCACCTACGAGCAGTACTTC. This encodes CSASSGTSTYEQYF.

This clonotype was detected only a few times. This chain uses TRBV11-2 with TRBJ2-7; 7 positions match TRBD1. Trimming cost V 5 bases and J 4 bases; bases outside gene matches: 11. In germline, CDR1 is SGHAT, CDR2 FQNNGV. The CDR3 is 15 residues long. The CDR3 loop reads CASSLGGQAWYEQYF. CDR3 coding DNA: TGTGCCAGCAGCCTAGGTGGACAGGCATGGTACGAGCAGTACTTC.

This clonotype has just a few counts. This chain connects TRBV2 to TRBJ2-5, with 12 nucleotides matching TRBD2. This CDR3 region has 18 residues. J gave up 2 bases and V 6 bases, and 13 bases lay outside the gene matches. Germline V gene lookup returns CDR1 SNHLY and CDR2 FYNNEI. In nucleotides, the CDR3 is TGTGCCAGCAGACCCCGACTAGCGGGAGAGGAAGGGCAAGAGACCCAGTACTTC. Amino acid sequence: CASRPRLAGEEGQETQYF.

The chain couples TRBV5-6 to TRBJ2-3, with a tentative D call TRBD1 (5 bases). This CDR3 spans 14 amino acids. Trimming left V 6 bases short and J 5 bases short, with 16 bases between. Germline V gene sequence: CDR1 SGHDT, CDR2 YYEEEE. This CDR3 reads CASTRGGYLDTQYF. The CDR3 coding sequence is TGTGCCAGCACTAGGGGTGGTTATTTAGATACGCAGTATTTT.

The chain recombines TRBV27 with TRBJ2-1, with D tentatively TRBD2 (5 bases). The CDR3 totals 13 residues. V was shortened by 6 bases and J by 8 bases, with 14 bases between the two germline ends. Germline CDR1 is MNHEY and CDR2 is SMNVEV (reference sequence). The CDR3 sequence is CASRAGARYEQFF. CDR3 in DNA: TGTGCCAGCAGGGCGGGCGCTCGTTATGAGCAGTTCTTC.

This clonotype was seen many times. The chain links TRBV20-1 to TRBJ2-1; TRBD2 is a possible D gene (5 bases). V was cut by 2 bases and J by 10 bases, with 6 bases left in between. The CDR3 extends over 10 amino acids. Germline CDR1 is DFQATT and CDR2 is SNEGSKA (reference sequence). CDR3 bases: TGCAGTGCTAGACGGGAAGAGCAGTTCTTC. It encodes CSARREEQFF.

This clonotype occurred once. This chain connects TRBV6-5 to TRBJ2-2; D gene uncertain. This CDR3 is built from 18 residues. The germline gives CDR1 MNHEY, CDR2 SVGAGI. V was shortened by 0 bases and J by 4 bases, with 18 bases between the two germline ends. In DNA form, the CDR3 reads TGTGCCAGCAGTTACTCGAACGTGGCGGCAGCAGGCACCGGGGAGCTGTTTTTT. This codes for CASSYSNVAAAGTGELFF.

The chain recombines TRBV7-9 with TRBJ1-5; D remains ambiguous. Germline V CDR1 and CDR2: SEHNR, FQNEAQ (reference sequence). This CDR3 spans 13 amino acids. V lost 1 base and J 8 bases, leaving 9 bases between the germline ends. The CDR3 DNA sequence: TGTGCCAGCAGCTTAGAGGGTGGCAAGCCCCAGCATTTT. It is translated as CASSLEGGKPQHF.

The gene calls are TRBV3-1 and TRBJ2-5; 11 bases match TRBD2. The germline V gene has CDR1 LGHDT and CDR2 YNNKEL (reference sequence). CDR3 length: 19 residues. Trimming at V came to 3 bases and at J to 2 bases, leaving 14 bases not matched to a gene. CDR3 nucleotide sequence: TGTGCCAGCAGCCACATAACGGGCCTAGCGGGGGGACTTCAAGAGACCCAGTACTTC. It codes for CASSHITGLAGGLQETQYF.

This clonotype was seen once. The genes are TRBV6-6 and TRBJ1-1, with D uncertain. The CDR3 covers 14 residues. V gave up 10 bases and J gave up 4 bases, with 19 bases separating them. Germline CDR1 MNHNY, CDR2 SVGAGI (reference sequence). CDR3 protein: CAISVTAGSTEAFF. CDR3 coding DNA: TGTGCCATCTCAGTTACCGCGGGGAGCACTGAAGCTTTCTTT.

The chain recombines TRBV20-1 with TRBJ1-2; possible D gene TRBD1, 6 bases. Trimming stripped 3 bases from V and 2 bases from J, with 16 bases between. There are 15 residues in the CDR3. CDR1 is DFQATT and CDR2 is SNEGSKA in the germline V gene (reference sequence). This CDR3 reads CSASGEADRNYGYTF. The CDR3 DNA follows: TGCAGTGCTAGCGGGGAAGCGGACAGAAACTATGGCTACACCTTC.

There are a few counts of this clonotype. The chain recombines TRBV4-1 with TRBJ2-3, with D uncertain. The CDR3 loop spans 13 amino acids. Germline values: CDR1 MGHRA, CDR2 YSYEKL. Trimming pared 2 bases from V and 5 bases from J, leaving 8 bases between. The CDR3 here is CASSQRVKDTQYF. The CDR3 DNA sequence: TGCGCCAGCAGCCAAAGGGTTAAAGATACGCAGTATTTT.

This clonotype has at least ten counts. This CDR3 reads CASSRGTFGGDTQYF. The CDR3 nucleotides read TGCGCCAGCAGCCGCGGGACTTTCGGCGGGGATACGCAGTATTTT. The gene calls are TRBV5-1 and TRBJ2-3; possibly TRBD2 for D (6 bases). Germline V gene lookup returns CDR1 SGHRS and CDR2 YFSETQ. The CDR3 is made up of 15 amino acids. The V end lost 4 bases, the J end lost 6 bases, and 18 bases lay between the germline ends.

This CDR3 is CASSLTRTGSQPQHF. In DNA form, the CDR3 reads TGTGCCAGCAGTTTAACCCGGACAGGGAGTCAGCCCCAGCATTTT. The chain uses TRBV28 and TRBJ1-5; TRBD1 aligns across 8 bases. This CDR3 spans 15 amino acids. J was trimmed by 6 bases and V by 2 bases; bases with no gene match: 6. Germline CDR1 and CDR2: MDHEN and SYDVKM.

The V gene is TRBV5-1, the J gene TRBJ2-3, with 9 bases aligning to TRBD1. V dropped 8 bases and J dropped 4; count of bases not matched to a gene: 14. CDR3 length equals 16 residues. The germline gives CDR1 SGHRS, CDR2 YFSETQ. The CDR3 DNA reads as TGCGCCAGTAAACCGGGGACAGGGAGGACGGCAGATACGCAGTATTTT. Translated: CASKPGTGRTADTQYF.

The CDR3 is CASSPQTGLTDYEQYF. The CDR3 DNA reads as TGTGCCAGCAGCCCTCAGACAGGGCTGACCGATTACGAGCAGTACTTC. The chain uses TRBV28 and TRBJ2-5, with 7 bases lining up with TRBD1. The DNA end lines up better with TRBJ2-7; the J call may be wrong. Germline V gives CDR1 MDHEN, CDR2 SYDVKM. The CDR3 is 16 residues long.

The chain uses TRBV27 and TRBJ2-3, with D possibly TRBD1 on 7 matching bases. Germline V gene data show CDR1 as MNHEY and CDR2 as SMNVEV (reference sequence). Between the trimmed V and J ends, which lost 3 bases and 2 bases, there was a span of 15 bases. The length of the CDR3 is 16 residues. CDR3 nucleotides: TGTGCCAGCAGTTTCAGGGGGAGGAGAACCACAGATACGCAGTATTTT. It translates to CASSFRGRRTTDTQYF.

This clonotype was recorded only once. V gene TRBV12-3 or TRBV12-4 combines with J gene TRBJ1-2; D call uncertain. V dropped 5 bases and J dropped 6 bases, with 16 bases sitting between them. This CDR3 has 14 amino acids. CDR3 residues: CASSRQTSVDGYTF. In DNA, the CDR3 is TGTGCCAGCAGTAGGCAGACGAGCGTAGATGGCTACACCTTC.

The chain recombines TRBV7-9 with TRBJ2-1, with TRBD2 identical over 8 bases. Germline V gene data show CDR1 as SEHNR and CDR2 as FQNEAQ (reference sequence). This CDR3 contains 15 residues. Trimming took 6 bases from V and 4 from J; bases not matched to a gene: 8. The CDR3 spells CASRGAGALYNEQFF. The CDR3, as DNA: TGTGCCAGCAGGGGAGCGGGGGCCTTATACAATGAGCAGTTCTTC.

This clonotype was observed a handful of times. The J gene is TRBJ2-4, the V gene TRBV2, with D possibly TRBD1 on 6 matching bases. CDR3 length: 16 residues. The germline V gene encodes CDR1 SNHLY and CDR2 FYNNEI. V lost 2 bases and J lost 0, with 11 bases in between. CDR3 loop: CASSERRGIAKNIQYF. For the CDR3, the DNA is TGTGCCAGCAGTGAACGCAGGGGAATAGCCAAAAACATTCAGTACTTC. Complete variable domain (other parts from reference TRBV2 and TRBJ2-4): EPEVTQTPSHQVTQMGQEVILRCVPISNHLYFYWYRQILGQKVEFLVSFYNNEISEKSEIFDDQFSVERPDGSNFTLKIRSTKLEDSAMYFCASSERRGIAKNIQYFGAGTRLSVL.

On this clonotype itself: A much larger clone lies one base from this, so it may be a read error. V and J are TRBV6-2 or TRBV6-3 and TRBJ1-2; 8 bases align to TRBD1. This CDR3 is built from 15 residues. Germline lookup yields CDR1 MNHEY and CDR2 SVGEGT. V was clipped by 7 bases and J by 8 bases; unmatched bases: 15. The CDR3 DNA follows: TGTGCCAGCAATTCCTTGACAGGGGCCACCGGAGGCTACACCTTC. Its translation is CASNSLTGATGGYTF.

The CDR3 protein is CASAQTGANQETQYF. The CDR3 DNA sequence: TGTGCCAGCGCCCAGACAGGGGCGAATCAAGAGACCCAGTACTTC. V usage is TRBV28 and J usage is TRBJ2-5; 8 bases match TRBD1. The CDR3 is 15 amino acids. With V trimmed by 8 bases and J by 2 bases, 10 bases remained unmatched. Germline V lookup: CDR1 MDHEN, CDR2 SYDVKM. Combining the CDR3 with reference TRBV28 and TRBJ2-5 gives the whole variable domain DVKVTQSSRYLVKRTGEKVFLECVQDMDHENMFWYRQDPGLGLRLIYFSYDVKMKEKGDIPEGYSVSREKKERFSLILESASTNQTSMYLCASAQTGANQETQYFGPGTRLLVL.

This clonotype was seen a few times. The J gene is TRBJ2-1, the V gene TRBV5-6, with 13 bases matching TRBD2. Trimming took 3 bases from V and 10 from J; bases not matched to a gene: 7. Germline V gene sequence: CDR1 SGHDT, CDR2 YYEEEE. This CDR3 contains 15 residues. The CDR3 sequence: CASSWLLAGGGEQFF. The CDR3 region has the DNA TGTGCCAGCAGCTGGCTACTAGCGGGAGGGGGGGAGCAGTTCTTC.